The sequence of this T cell receptor (beta chain) was determined in a study of shared clonotypes between healthy human individuals. From germline, CDR1 is KGHSH and CDR2 LQKENI. Trimming at V came to 2 bases and at J to 5 bases, leaving 7 bases not matched to a gene. The CDR3 runs to 16 residues. Measured with immunoSEQ multiplex PCR; TCRdb has only the in-frame clones, and not every one. The table shows 1,500,000 or so clones, with about 98.5% occurring only once. Sequenced: naive CD4+ T cells sorted from blood. This sample's subset: CD45RA+ positively selected. The clonotype comes from a man in his thirties or forties in good health. V is TRBV18 and J is TRBJ2-1; 9 bases agree with TRBD2. CDR3 loop: CASSPYSGSRDNEQFF. The CDR3 DNA follows: TGTGCCAGCTCACCATATAGCGGGAGCCGCGACAATGAGCAGTTCTTC. Filled out from reference TRBV18 and TRBJ2-1, the complete variable domain reads NAGVMQNPRHLVRRRGQEARLRCSPMKGHSHVYWYRQLPEEGLKFMVYLQKENIIDESGMPKERFSAEFPKEGPSILRIQQVVRGDSAAYFCASSPYSGSRDNEQFFGPGTRLTVL.